This T cell receptor (beta chain) was recovered during a study of T cells in Graves' hyperthyroidism and ophthalmopathy. Study findings and constraints: Most thyroid clonotypes expanded above 0.001 appeared in blood too.

Amplified TCR beta CDR3 regions derived from RNA transcripts. TCR CDR3 underwent first-round RT-PCR with the HTBI primer set. TCRdb re-called the multiplex PCR reads with MiXCR, one entry per CDR3 protein. The sample lists fewer than 550,000 distinct CDR3 sequences, less than 20% seen once, with 13% to 15% in the top ten. Ten or more counts support this clonotype. Its specificity is not known. The CDR3 loop spans 16 amino acids. Trimming shortened V by 1 base and J by 3 bases, and 12 bases separated the two germline ends. Germline values: CDR1 MDHEN, CDR2 SYDVKM. Graves' hyperthyroidism qualified as stable when ophthalmopathy did not progress within 18 months. Patients were aged 18 to 65, had disease duration under 2 months, and had newly diagnosed hyperthyroidism. The PBMCs had their origin in 10 ml of fresh peripheral blood.

The specimen was blood. V usage is TRBV28 and J usage is TRBJ2-2; D unclear. The sequence was obtained from a woman under 30 with Graves' hyperthyroidism. The CDR3 DNA reads TGTGCCAGCAGTTTATCCAAGGTTCTTGACACCGGGGAGCTGTTTTTT. Protein: CASSLSKVLDTGELFF.